The 29 T cell receptor beta chains reported below all come from one sample, sequenced in a study of T cells in Graves' hyperthyroidism and ophthalmopathy. The CDR3 regions of TCR beta were amplified from RNA transcripts. Researchers ran a first-round RT-PCR on the TCR CDR3 using the HTBI primer set. From the multiplex PCR reads, TCRdb called clonotypes with MiXCR, one entry per CDR3 protein. The table has about 570,000 distinct CDR3 sequences, 14% seen once. The sample comprised blood. Receptors were obtained from a woman in her 40s with Graves' hyperthyroidism.

The rearrangement links TRBV30 to TRBJ2-6, with D unresolved. Trimming removed 3 bases at V and 0 bases at J, with 9 bases between. The CDR3 has 15 amino acids. The V gene's germline CDR1 is GTSNPN and CDR2 SVGIG (reference sequence). For the CDR3, the DNA is TGTGCCTGGAGCGACCTCAGCTCTGGGGCCAACGTCCTGACTTTC. Its protein product is CAWSDLSSGANVLTF.

V and J are TRBV6-1 and TRBJ1-4; D might be TRBD1 (6 bases). The CDR3 is made up of 16 amino acids. Germline CDR1 and CDR2: MNHNS and SASEGT. The ends were cut back, 6 bases at V and 5 bases at J, with 19 bases in the middle. The CDR3 DNA follows: TGTGCCAGCAGCAGGGGACCGGCAACACCAAATGAAAAACTGTTTTTT. It is translated as CASSRGPATPNEKLFF.

This chain links TRBV3-1 with TRBJ1-1; D gene uncertain. CDR1 and CDR2 from the germline V gene are LGHDT and YNNKEL (reference sequence). V lost 3 bases to trimming and J lost 2 bases, with 13 bases between them. The CDR3 length is 15 residues. The CDR3 here is CASSHHDLGNTEAFF. The CDR3, as DNA: TGTGCCAGCAGCCATCATGACCTAGGAAACACTGAAGCTTTCTTT.

The chain employs TRBV5-6 and TRBJ2-1; 8 bases map to TRBD1. This CDR3 has 15 residues. Trimming cost V 0 bases and J 4 bases; bases outside gene matches: 3. In germline, CDR1 is SGHDT, CDR2 YYEEEE. The CDR3 is CASSLAGQEYNEQFF. DNA for the CDR3: TGTGCCAGCAGCTTGGCGGGACAGGAATACAATGAGCAGTTCTTC.

This clonotype was seen more than once but under ten times. J is TRBJ2-1 and V is TRBV4-1, with 14 bases fitting TRBD2. V lost 3 bases, J lost 2 bases, and 3 bases stayed unmatched. This CDR3 is built from 17 residues. The germline CDR1 and CDR2 sequences are MGHRA and YSYEKL. The chain's CDR3 is CASSHGLAGGPYNEQFF. The CDR3 region has the DNA TGCGCCAGCAGCCACGGACTAGCGGGAGGCCCCTACAATGAGCAGTTCTTC.

This clonotype was seen ten or more times. This chain connects TRBV11-2 to TRBJ2-7, with TRBD2 as a possible D gene (5 bases). Trimming cost V 1 base and J 6 bases, with 16 bases left between them. The CDR3 has 15 residues. Germline V gene sequence: CDR1 SGHAT, CDR2 FQNNGV. The CDR3 loop reads CASSLGDTGSSEQYF. As DNA, the CDR3 is TGTGCCAGCAGCTTAGGGGATACGGGATCGAGCGAGCAGTACTTC.

This clonotype was seen many times. J is TRBJ2-2 and V is TRBV27, with no clear D. The V gene lost 5 bases and the J gene lost 4 bases, with 2 bases spanning the gap. The CDR3 sequence is 11 residues long. The V gene's germline CDR1 is MNHEY and CDR2 SMNVEV (reference sequence). CDR3 protein: CASSGTGELFF. CDR3 nucleotide sequence: TGTGCCAGCAGTGGCACCGGGGAGCTGTTTTTT.

The chain carries TRBV9 and TRBJ2-4; TRBD1 aligns across 8 bases. Germline V gives CDR1 SGDLS, CDR2 YYNGEE. CDR3 length: 15 amino acids. J gave up 7 bases and V 0 bases, and 6 bases lay outside the gene matches. The CDR3 loop reads CASSVVAGGANIQYF. The CDR3 nucleotides read TGTGCCAGCAGCGTAGTCGCAGGGGGCGCGAACATTCAGTACTTC.

The chain is built from TRBV7-9 and TRBJ1-1, with D unresolved. Germline assignment: CDR1 SEHNR and CDR2 FQNEAQ (reference sequence). With 5 bases removed from V and 6 bases from J, the gap between germline ends came to 16 bases. The CDR3 is 14 amino acids. The CDR3 sequence is CASSLTPVLAEAFF. The CDR3 DNA reads TGTGCCAGCAGCCTCACGCCGGTCCTCGCTGAAGCTTTCTTT.

This chain links TRBV20-1 with TRBJ2-5; possibly TRBD1 for D (5 bases). The V gene's germline CDR1 is DFQATT and CDR2 SNEGSKA (reference sequence). V lost 5 bases to trimming and J lost 5 bases, with 12 bases between them. The CDR3 is 12 amino acids. In DNA form, the CDR3 reads TGCAGTGCTTATGGGGCAGATGAGACCCAGTACTTC. Translating gives CSAYGADETQYF.

This clonotype was seen repeatedly, ten times or more. The rearrangement uses TRBV11-3 and TRBJ2-3; D is unresolved. The CDR3 contains 15 residues. The germline CDR1 and CDR2 sequences are SGHNT and YENEEA. V lost 2 bases and J 6 bases, leaving 15 bases between the germline ends. In DNA, the CDR3 is TGTGCCAGCAGCTTATTTCGCGATAGGCACGATACGCAGTATTTT. This translates into CASSLFRDRHDTQYF.

This clonotype was counted many times. The chain uses TRBV20-1 and TRBJ2-1, with 12 nucleotides matching TRBD2. The CDR3 contains 15 residues. V dropped 2 bases and J dropped 5; count of bases not matched to a gene: 4. CDR1 DFQATT and CDR2 SNEGSKA come from the germline V gene (reference sequence). The CDR3 spells CSARPLAGGHNEQFF. CDR3 coding DNA: TGCAGTGCTAGACCACTAGCGGGAGGCCACAATGAGCAGTTCTTC.

The rearrangement joins TRBV9 to TRBJ2-4; 7 bases are a match to TRBD1. Germline values: CDR1 SGDLS, CDR2 YYNGEE. V gave up 3 bases and J gave up 0 bases; unmatched junction bases: 6. The CDR3 sequence is 16 residues long. In DNA, the CDR3 is TGTGCCAGCAGCGAGACAGGGTCACTAGCCAAAAACATTCAGTACTTC. Its protein is CASSETGSLAKNIQYF.

This clonotype has a count of ten or more. The gene calls are TRBV18 and TRBJ1-5; possible D gene TRBD1, 5 bases. CDR1 is KGHSH, CDR2 LQKENI, per germline. The CDR3 runs to 13 residues. V was clipped by 3 bases and J by 5 bases, with 8 bases between them. CDR3 in DNA: TGTGCCAGCTCACCGTTCAGGGATCAGCCCCAGCATTTT. It codes for CASSPFRDQPQHF.

This clonotype was detected many times. This chain uses TRBV5-1 with TRBJ2-1; 11 bases are a match to TRBD1. The CDR3 contains 17 residues. CDR1 SGHRS and CDR2 YFSETQ come from the germline V gene. With 0 bases clipped from V and 1 base from J, the junction kept 3 bases outside the gene matches. In DNA, the CDR3 is TGCGCCAGCAGCTTGGGGACAGGGGGCCTTTCCTACAATGAGCAGTTCTTC. Amino acid sequence: CASSLGTGGLSYNEQFF. Full variable domain (remainder filled in from reference TRBV5-1 and TRBJ2-1): KAGVTQTPRYLIKTRGQQVTLSCSPISGHRSVSWYQQTPGQGLQFLFEYFSETQRNKGNFPGRFSGRQFSNSRSEMNVSTLELGDSALYLCASSLGTGGLSYNEQFFGPGTRLTVL.

This clonotype was counted only a few times. V usage is TRBV18 and J usage is TRBJ2-1, with a tentative D call TRBD2 (6 bases). The V gene lost 5 bases and the J gene lost 4 bases, with 12 bases spanning the gap. CDR3 length: 14 residues. CDR1 KGHSH and CDR2 LQKENI come from the germline V gene. The CDR3 region is CASSEQEGYNEQFF. CDR3 sequence (DNA): TGTGCCAGCTCAGAACAGGAGGGGTACAATGAGCAGTTCTTC.

This clonotype appeared many times. The V gene is TRBV5-1, the J gene TRBJ2-7; 14 bases match TRBD2. This CDR3 has 14 residues. V lost 6 bases to trimming and J lost 5 bases; unmatched junction nucleotides: 4. Looked up from germline, CDR1 is SGHRS and CDR2 is YFSETQ. For the CDR3, the DNA is TGCGCCAGCAAGGGACTAGCGGGAGCGGACGAGCAGTACTTC. Encoded protein: CASKGLAGADEQYF.

This clonotype was seen more than once but under ten times. The chain recombines TRBV19 with TRBJ1-6; 9 bases map to TRBD1. The germline V gene has CDR1 LNHDA and CDR2 SQIVND (reference sequence). J was trimmed by 7 bases and V by 5 bases; bases with no gene match: 9. This CDR3 has 16 amino acids. The DNA of the CDR3 is TGTGCCAGTAGTTGGGCCCGGGACAGGGCCAATTCACCCCTCCACTTT. It is translated as CASSWARDRANSPLHF.

The chain combines TRBV18 with TRBJ1-5, with TRBD1 identical over 7 bases. CDR3 length: 14 residues. The germline V gene has CDR1 KGHSH and CDR2 LQKENI. The junction had 5 bases not matched to a gene; V was cut back by 3 bases and J by 6 bases. The DNA of the CDR3 is TGTGCCAGCTCACCGATCAGGGGGACTCAGCCCCAGCATTTT. Amino acids: CASSPIRGTQPQHF.

This clonotype was counted many times. The J gene is TRBJ2-2, the V gene TRBV7-9; D possibly corresponds to TRBD2 (6 bases). Trimming left V 5 bases short and J 7 bases short, with 11 bases between. CDR3 length equals 13 residues. Germline lookup yields CDR1 SEHNR and CDR2 FQNEAQ (reference sequence). The CDR3 DNA sequence: TGTGCCAGCAGCCCGGGAGTGGGCGGGGAGCTGTTTTTT. Translated: CASSPGVGGELFF.

This clonotype was detected many times. V usage is TRBV5-6 and J usage is TRBJ2-1; D not resolved. Germline V gene data show CDR1 as SGHDT and CDR2 as YYEEEE. CDR3 length equals 15 residues. The germline V and J ends were trimmed by 0 bases and 0 bases, with 7 bases remaining between them. The DNA of the CDR3 is TGTGCCAGCAGCTTGGAAGACGGCTCCTACAATGAGCAGTTCTTC. It yields the protein CASSLEDGSYNEQFF.

This clonotype was recorded a few times. The chain combines TRBV14 with TRBJ2-1, with TRBD2 identical over 11 bases. The V gene end was trimmed by 6 bases and the J gene end by 4 bases; junction bases not matched to a gene: 5. The CDR3 covers 15 residues. The germline gives CDR1 SGHDN, CDR2 FVKESK. Here the CDR3 reads CASRSRTSGYNEQFF. The CDR3 bases are TGTGCCAGCAGATCTCGGACTAGCGGGTACAATGAGCAGTTCTTC.

This clonotype was observed many times. This chain uses TRBV3-1 with TRBJ2-2, with D tentatively TRBD2 (5 bases). V lost 4 bases and J 0 bases, leaving 9 bases between the germline ends. The CDR3 totals 15 residues. Germline-derived CDR1 and CDR2 are LGHDT and YNNKEL (reference sequence). CDR3 nucleotide sequence: TGTGCCAGCAGCCGGGTGGAGGCGAACACCGGGGAGCTGTTTTTT. It encodes CASSRVEANTGELFF.

The chain employs TRBV6-2 or TRBV6-3 and TRBJ2-7; D may be TRBD1 (6 bases). The CDR3 spans 15 residues. Germline CDR1 reads MNHEY; CDR2 reads SVGEGT. V shed 0 bases and J shed 2 bases, with 11 bases lying between them. DNA of the CDR3: TGTGCCAGCAGTTACTCGCAGGGGTACCCCTACGAGCAGTACTTC. Translated: CASSYSQGYPYEQYF.

The chain has TRBV2 and TRBJ2-1; 10 nucleotides line up with TRBD1. V shed 6 bases, J shed 4 bases, and the junction held 12 bases outside the gene matches. The CDR3 has 17 amino acids. Germline V gene lookup returns CDR1 SNHLY and CDR2 FYNNEI. CDR3 residues: CASSPHPGTGDYNEQFF. DNA of the CDR3: TGTGCCAGCAGCCCCCACCCCGGGACAGGGGATTACAATGAGCAGTTCTTC.

This clonotype was counted many times. V gene TRBV6-1 combines with J gene TRBJ2-7; 11 bases are shared with TRBD2. The CDR3 has 19 residues. From germline, CDR1 is MNHNS and CDR2 SASEGT. J gave up 1 base and V 5 bases, and 16 bases lay outside the gene matches. The CDR3 region is CASSLGQGLAELKSYEQYF. CDR3 DNA sequence: TGTGCCAGCAGTCTCGGACAGGGACTAGCGGAGCTCAAATCCTACGAGCAGTACTTC.

This clonotype was recorded many times. The V and J genes are TRBV7-3 and TRBJ2-3; TRBD2 matches 12 bases. The CDR3 consists of 18 residues. The junction had 13 bases not matched to a gene; V was cut back by 5 bases and J by 4 bases. Germline CDR1 reads SGHTA; CDR2 reads FQGTGA. CDR3 amino acids: CASSPRVLAGGVPDTQYF. The CDR3 DNA follows: TGTGCCAGCAGCCCCCGGGTCCTAGCGGGAGGGGTTCCAGATACGCAGTATTTT.

This clonotype was detected only a few times. The chain has TRBV7-9 and TRBJ2-2; 12 positions agree with TRBD2. CDR3 length: 16 amino acids. V shed 5 bases and J 6 bases; nucleotides not matched to a gene: 7. The germline V gene encodes CDR1 SEHNR and CDR2 FQNEAQ (reference sequence). The CDR3 sequence is CASSPRLAGVAGELFF. The DNA of the CDR3 is TGTGCCAGCAGCCCCAGACTAGCGGGAGTGGCCGGGGAGCTGTTTTTT.

The genes are TRBV11-3 and TRBJ2-1; 12 bases agree with TRBD2. The CDR3 extends over 14 amino acids. V gave up 8 bases and J gave up 10 bases; unmatched junction bases: 9. CDR1 and CDR2 from the germline V gene are SGHNT and YENEEA. CDR3 sequence (DNA): TGTGCCAGCCGAGGGACTAGCGGGTTTGGGGAGCAGTTCTTC. This encodes CASRGTSGFGEQFF.